Below, one T cell receptor beta chain is given with its context. The CDR3 runs to 13 residues. CDR1 and CDR2 from the germline V gene are ENHRY and SYGVKD. V was trimmed by 5 bases and J by 3 bases, leaving 7 bases between them. The record originates from a study of blood T cells in healthy people across ages. The authors ran a second PCR of roughly 6 to 11 cycles using a sample-barcoded 5' primer and a J-beta primer mix. TCRdb ran MiXCR on the 5' RACE reads and lists one entry per CDR3 protein. Counted here are 600,000 to 850,000 distinct CDR3 sequences, roughly 25% occurring once; the ten biggest clones make up just under 9.5%. These data were also reused for a study on T cells of mothers and their children.

The TCR comes from a boy between 10 and 17 years old in good health. The sequenced sample was blood. This chain connects TRBV10-3 to TRBJ1-4; D is unresolved. Here the CDR3 reads CAISPGPNEKLFF. In DNA, the CDR3 is TGTGCCATCAGTCCAGGACCTAATGAAAAACTGTTTTTT.